This T cell receptor beta chain was observed in a study of regulatory T cells in long-lasting Graves disease (dated by TCRdb to the early 2020s). For context, the study as a whole: Persistent Graves' disease was defined as antithyroid drug treatment for over 5 years with persistently positive TSH receptor autoantibodies. Peripheral blood TCR sequencing and RNA sequencing compared persistent Graves' disease patients with newly diagnosed Graves' disease patients. The study was registered as a clinical trial and conducted in China. A total of about 33 samples underwent TCR sequencing, from about 13 patients with persistent Graves' disease and around 20 patients with newly diagnosed Graves' disease. Persistent Graves' disease patients in the clinical cohort had taken antithyroid drugs for 9.5 to 13 years on average.

According to the study, the label for this sample's time point signals: persistent/refractory GD, antithyroid drugs over 5 years with positive TRAb. For both TCR sequencing and RNA sequencing, RNA was extracted from PBMCs in TRIzol. The diagnosis of Graves' disease followed American Thyroid Association guidelines. Recruitment of patients was carried out at an endocrinology department in Xi'an, China. Each patient gave roughly 8.4 milliliters of peripheral blood, collected in an EDTA anticoagulant tube. Ficoll Paque Plus density gradient separation was used to isolate PBMCs, and no further T cell sorting was performed. An Agilent 2100 Bioanalyzer and agarose gel were used to check RNA quality, and a NanoDrop 2000 was used to measure RNA concentration. To prepare the library, multiplex PCR was applied. Sequenced using an Illumina HiSeq 4000. TCR beta libraries were built with iRepertoire HTBI primers and Arm-PCR amplification of CDR3 regions. Before sequencing, the PCR products underwent gel purification. In the original analysis: A total of around 59 TRBV and some 15 TRBJ segments were identified across samples and were used for gene usage analysis of CDR3 amino acid clonotypes. COPE and FqMerger were used to merge the filtered high-quality paired reads into contigs. BLAST was used to align contigs to the IMGT TRBV, TRBD and TRBJ reference genes, and CDR3 was defined following IMGT. Clonotypes above 0.1% frequency were classified as highly expanded clones. Shannon entropy served as the measure of repertoire diversity, while the Gini coefficient captured V-J evenness. A clonotype was considered public if more than one individual shared it. TCRdb handled the public reads itself, with Q25 trimming in fastp and clone calling in MiXCR, and kept productive beta chains. Each CDR3 protein gets just one entry, which takes the most common genes and DNA from the rows behind it. TCRdb, not the original authors, processed these V and J calls. This sample lists 700,000 or so distinct CDR3 sequences; about 32% were detected once. The ten largest clones take up around 42% of the sample.

This clonotype was seen at least ten times. Its cognate antigen has yet to be identified. No qualities accompany the bases; no much larger clone lies one base away. On the study overall, not on this receptor specifically: Compared with newly diagnosed patients, persistent Graves' disease patients had lower TCR Shannon entropy and fewer highly expanded clones, which suggests clonal expansion. The small sample size was acknowledged by the authors as a limitation that may reduce accuracy. Patients with persistent disease shared more public clonotypes (about 2,900) than newly diagnosed patients did (nearly 1,000). Because the primary lesion, thyroid tissue, could not be accessed, the study looked at peripheral blood alone. Only the TCR beta chain was sequenced and analyzed.

Sample: peripheral blood mononuclear cells (PBMCs), taken when the disease was refractory, from a patient treated with antithyroid drugs. The sequence was collected from a female donor with Graves disease.

The nucleotide sequence is given as TGTGCCAGCACTTTGGATACCGGGGGGAGCACTGAAGCTTTCTTT. Its protein is CASTLDTGGSTEAFF. The V and J genes are TRBV28 and TRBJ1-1, with TRBD1 perhaps the D gene, on 5 matching bases. V is clipped by 7 bases and J by 4 bases, and the sequence between their germline boundaries is 19 bases long. Sequences MDHEN (CDR1) and SYDVKM (CDR2) are obtained from the germline V gene. There are 15 amino acids in the CDR3, from cysteine to phenylalanine inclusive. CDR3 DNA only is kept here, 45 bases in frame from base 1.